The 9 T cell receptor beta chains listed next were all sequenced from one sample in a study of siplizumab effects on memory and regulatory T cells. TCRdb keeps only in-frame clones here, not all; method: immunoSEQ multiplex PCR. The data hold 70,000 to 95,000 clones, with around 90% observed a single time. Sequenced material: CD4+ T cells sorted from blood. The receptors derive from a human donor in good health.

The chain recombines TRBV7-2 with TRBJ1-5, with D perhaps matching TRBD1 (6 bases). There are 14 residues in the CDR3. The V end lost 2 bases, the J end lost 5 bases, and 10 bases lay between the germline ends. Germline CDR1 is SGHTA and CDR2 is FQGNSA. For the CDR3, the DNA is TGTGCCAGCAGCTTACACGGGGGCGATCAGCCCCAGCATTTT. Residues: CASSLHGGDQPQHF.

This chain uses TRBV4-1 with TRBJ1-4; 7 bases are shared with TRBD1. Germline CDR1 is MGHRA and CDR2 is YSYEKL. This CDR3 is 15 amino acids long. Trimming removed 3 bases from V and 4 bases from J; junction bases left unmatched: 5. CDR3 region: CASSQSRGSNEKLFF. The DNA of the CDR3 is TGCGCCAGCAGCCAGAGCAGGGGGAGTAATGAAAAACTGTTTTTT.

The chain uses TRBV5-4 and TRBJ2-2, with D hard to call. CDR3 length: 17 residues. Trimming shortened V by 1 base and J by 3 bases, and 16 bases separated the two germline ends. Germline-derived CDR1 and CDR2 are SGHNT and YYREEE (reference sequence). The CDR3 DNA reads as TGTGCCAGCAGCTTGTCCCTTAGGGCTGCAGACACCGGGGAGCTGTTTTTT. This gives the protein CASSLSLRAADTGELFF.

The rearrangement joins TRBV19 to TRBJ2-6; TRBD1 is a possible D gene (5 bases). Germline assignment: CDR1 LNHDA and CDR2 SQIVND (reference sequence). With 3 bases removed from V and 4 bases from J, the gap between germline ends came to 7 bases. This CDR3 spans 14 amino acids. The CDR3 region is CASSIRVGANVLTF. In nucleotides, the CDR3 is TGTGCCAGTAGTATCAGGGTCGGGGCCAACGTCCTGACTTTC.

CDR3 DNA sequence: TGTGCCAGCAGTCCCCAACTCCAAGAGACCCAGTACTTC. It specifies CASSPQLQETQYF. J is TRBJ2-5 and V is TRBV27; D call uncertain. Deletions cut 5 bases from V and 1 base from J, with 8 bases between. Germline CDR1 reads MNHEY; CDR2 reads SMNVEV (reference sequence). CDR3 length: 13 amino acids.

The rearrangement joins TRBV6-6 to TRBJ1-6, with D unclear. Trimming took 6 bases from V and 5 from J, leaving 17 bases between them. The CDR3 loop spans 16 amino acids. Germline loops: CDR1 MNHNY, CDR2 SVGAGI (reference sequence). CDR3 in DNA: TGTGCCAGCAGCCCTATGTGGCGCCAGGATAATTCACCCCTCCACTTT. Translation gives CASSPMWRQDNSPLHF.

This clone came up once. The chain is built from TRBV5-1 and TRBJ1-2; D might be TRBD1 (5 bases). The germline gives CDR1 SGHRS, CDR2 YFSETQ. The CDR3 covers 18 residues. Trimming shortened V by 4 bases and J by 3 bases, and 25 bases separated the two germline ends. The CDR3 nucleotides read TGCGCCAGCAGCGTAGATCTTACGGCTACCGGGACTCACTATGGCTACACCTTC. Protein sequence: CASSVDLTATGTHYGYTF.

The J gene is TRBJ2-2, the V gene TRBV27; TRBD2 agrees at 8 bases. This CDR3 contains 17 residues. Germline trimming cut 3 bases from V and 0 bases from J; bases unmatched to any gene: 6. Germline values: CDR1 MNHEY, CDR2 SMNVEV (reference sequence). DNA of the CDR3: TGTGCCAGCAGTTTTGGGGTAGCGGGGTCGAACACCGGGGAGCTGTTTTTT. Protein sequence: CASSFGVAGSNTGELFF.

The gene calls are TRBV19 and TRBJ2-5; D is unresolved. The CDR3 runs 14 residues. The ends were cut back, 3 bases at V and 1 base at J, with 9 bases in the middle. From germline, CDR1 is LNHDA and CDR2 SQIVND (reference sequence). The CDR3, as DNA: TGTGCCAGTAGTATTGTTGGCGGCCAAGAGACCCAGTACTTC. Its protein product is CASSIVGGQETQYF.